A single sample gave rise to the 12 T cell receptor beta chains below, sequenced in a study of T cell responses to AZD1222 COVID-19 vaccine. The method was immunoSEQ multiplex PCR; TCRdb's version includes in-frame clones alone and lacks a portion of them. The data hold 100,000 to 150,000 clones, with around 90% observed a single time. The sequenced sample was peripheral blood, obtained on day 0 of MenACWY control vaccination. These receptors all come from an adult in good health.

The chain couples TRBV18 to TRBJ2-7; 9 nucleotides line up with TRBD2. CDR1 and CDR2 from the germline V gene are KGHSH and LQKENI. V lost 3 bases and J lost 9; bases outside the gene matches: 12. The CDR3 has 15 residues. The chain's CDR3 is CASSPSSGSASGQYF. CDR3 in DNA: TGTGCCAGCTCACCTAGTAGCGGGAGCGCGTCTGGGCAGTACTTC. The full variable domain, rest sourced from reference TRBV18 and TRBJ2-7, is NAGVMQNPRHLVRRRGQEARLRCSPMKGHSHVYWYRQLPEEGLKFMVYLQKENIIDESGMPKERFSAEFPKEGPSILRIQQVVRGDSAAYFCASSPSSGSASGQYFGPGTRLTVT.

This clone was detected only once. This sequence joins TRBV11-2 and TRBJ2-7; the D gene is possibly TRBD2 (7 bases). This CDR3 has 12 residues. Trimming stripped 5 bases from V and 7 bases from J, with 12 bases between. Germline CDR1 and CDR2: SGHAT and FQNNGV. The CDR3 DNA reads TGTGCCAGCAGCGGGGGGGCGACTGAGCAGTACGTC. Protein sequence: CASSGGATEQYV.

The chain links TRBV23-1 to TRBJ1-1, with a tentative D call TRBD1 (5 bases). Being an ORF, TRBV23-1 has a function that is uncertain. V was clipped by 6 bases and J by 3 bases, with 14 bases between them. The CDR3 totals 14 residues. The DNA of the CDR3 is TGCGCCAGCAGCCCTTACAGGTTCCACACTGAAGCTTTCTTT. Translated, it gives CASSPYRFHTEAFF.

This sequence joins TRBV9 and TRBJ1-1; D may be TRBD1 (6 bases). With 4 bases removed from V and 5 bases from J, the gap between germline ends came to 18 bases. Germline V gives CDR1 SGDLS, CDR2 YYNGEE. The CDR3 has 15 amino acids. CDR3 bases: TGTGCCAGCAGCTCTGCACAGGGAAGGCGAACTGAAGCTTTCTTT. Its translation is CASSSAQGRRTEAFF.

The CDR3 is CASSPPPRLAGYTDTQYF. The CDR3 DNA reads as TGTGCCAGCAGCCCCCCCCCTCGACTAGCGGGGTACACAGATACGCAGTATTTT. V gene TRBV7-6 combines with J gene TRBJ2-3, with 11 bases identical to TRBD2. The CDR3 sequence is 18 residues long. CDR1 SGHVS and CDR2 FNYEAQ come from the germline V gene. V lost 5 bases, J lost 2 bases, and 12 bases stayed unmatched.

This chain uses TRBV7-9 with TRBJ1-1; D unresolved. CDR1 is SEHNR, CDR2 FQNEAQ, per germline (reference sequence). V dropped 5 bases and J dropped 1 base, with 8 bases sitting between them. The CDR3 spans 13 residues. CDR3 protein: CASSHAPNTEAFF. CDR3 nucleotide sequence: TGTGCCAGCAGCCATGCCCCGAACACTGAAGCTTTCTTT.

The CDR3 loop reads CASSVTSGRVNEQFF. Here the CDR3 DNA reads TGTGCCAGCAGCGTGACTAGCGGGAGGGTTAATGAGCAGTTCTTC. The chain uses TRBV9 and TRBJ2-1, with 14 bases lining up with TRBD2. The length of the CDR3 is 15 residues. CDR1 is SGDLS and CDR2 is YYNGEE in the germline V gene. Trimming removed 2 bases from V and 7 bases from J; junction bases left unmatched: 2.

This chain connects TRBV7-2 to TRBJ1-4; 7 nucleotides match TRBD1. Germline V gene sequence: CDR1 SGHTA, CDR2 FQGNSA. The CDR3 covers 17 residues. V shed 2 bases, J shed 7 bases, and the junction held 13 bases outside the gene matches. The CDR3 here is CASSLQGGARFVEKLFF. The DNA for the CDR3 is TGTGCCAGCAGCTTACAAGGGGGCGCCCGGTTTGTTGAAAAACTGTTTTTT.

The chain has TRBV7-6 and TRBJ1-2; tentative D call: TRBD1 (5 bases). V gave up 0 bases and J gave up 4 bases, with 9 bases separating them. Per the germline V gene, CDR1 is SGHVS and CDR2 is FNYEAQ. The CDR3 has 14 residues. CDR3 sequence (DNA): TGTGCCAGCAGCTTAGCGGACGACAGCTATGGCTACACCTTC. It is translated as CASSLADDSYGYTF.

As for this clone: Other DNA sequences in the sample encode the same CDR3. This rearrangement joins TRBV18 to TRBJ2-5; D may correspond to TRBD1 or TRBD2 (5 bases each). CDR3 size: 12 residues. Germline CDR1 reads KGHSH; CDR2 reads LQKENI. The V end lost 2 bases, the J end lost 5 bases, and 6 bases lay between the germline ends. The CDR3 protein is CASSPGGETQYF. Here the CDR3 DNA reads TGTGCCAGCTCACCAGGGGGTGAGACCCAGTACTTC.

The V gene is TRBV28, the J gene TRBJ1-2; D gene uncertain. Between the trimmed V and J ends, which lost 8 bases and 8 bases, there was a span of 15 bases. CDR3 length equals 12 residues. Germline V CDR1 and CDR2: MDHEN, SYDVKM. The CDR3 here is CASSTQVGGYTF. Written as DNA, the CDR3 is TGTGCCAGCTCGACCCAGGTCGGGGGCTACACCTTC.

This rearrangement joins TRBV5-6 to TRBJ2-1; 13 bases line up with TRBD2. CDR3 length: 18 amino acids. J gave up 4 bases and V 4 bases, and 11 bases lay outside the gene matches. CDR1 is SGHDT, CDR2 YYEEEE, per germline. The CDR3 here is CASSPGLAGAPMYNEQFF. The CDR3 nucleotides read TGTGCCAGCAGCCCTGGACTAGCGGGGGCACCAATGTACAATGAGCAGTTCTTC.